The T cell receptor beta chain under discussion was sequenced for a study of cytomegalovirus exposure and HLA in healthy donors (dated by TCRdb to about 2017). Describing the broader study: According to a later analysis, one platform produced both the 120 validation repertoires and the 620 or so repertoires of the first cohort. To predict cytomegalovirus infection status, the study brought together high-throughput TCR immunosequencing, statistical association of individual TCRs with disease status, and machine learning. In addition to the first cohort of 666 subjects, a separate validation cohort of 120 different subjects was used. The study was designed to test whether signatures of past pathogen exposure could be identified by cataloging public T cell receptors.

Donors formed part of the validation cohort, which comprised 120 or so subjects and was distinct from the first cohort of 690 or so subjects. Reading from cysteine to phenylalanine, the CDR3 counts 15 amino acids. Only the CDR3 DNA stays, 45 bases, in frame from base 1. V gives up 7 bases and J gives up 2 bases, and the segment between their germline ends measures 18 bases. CDR1 is given as SGHRS and CDR2 as YFSETQ, both from the germline V gene. Libraries were made using the immunoSEQ multiplex PCR assay. Under the source paper's analysis protocol: A statistical classification framework was developed to diagnose cytomegalovirus status using the catalog of TCR beta chain sequences. Imported from immuneACCESS, the table was reduced by TCRdb to in-frame sequences with V and J called. These copies leave out some clones; in studies compared against another copy, an unresolved V gene accounts for under half, and the cause of the remainder is not known. From that table come the V and J calls and clone size; the DNA was used to work out D and trimming. In all, the sample holds around 200,000 clones, and 65% to 85% of those were seen once. Under 3.5% of the sample lies in the top ten.

This clone came up once. It has no known antigen specificity. Base qualities are not at hand, and no much larger clone is one base apart. The full study reports these points: A later analysis lacked HLA typing for the validation cohort, so it scored co-occurrence in that cohort across all 130 or so repertoires. A total of about 150 TCR beta chains were listed by the study as associated with cytomegalovirus. The authors suggested that the approach could potentially be extended to other disease states and immunological phenotypes. Three of the identified cytomegalovirus-associated TCR beta chains were confirmed in vitro to be specific for cytomegalovirus antigens. Of the cluster scores, around 95% were above 0 in a later analysis, which found that TCRs clustered in the first cohort also tended to co-occur in the roughly 130 validation repertoires. Cytomegalovirus status was reported to be diagnosed by the classifier with high specificity and sensitivity in both the original and validation cohorts. Most TCR sequences were seen in very few donors, while some public TCRs were found in many individuals.

Recombination connected TRBV5-1 to TRBJ1-2; no D gene can be assigned with confidence. Sample: PBMCs. The receptor was isolated from a woman aged 18-29 years in good health and CMV-seropositive. The DNA is as follows: TGCGCCAGCGGAGGGCCGCAGGTATCCAACTATGGCTACACCTTC. Translated, it gives CASGGPQVSNYGYTF.